This T cell receptor beta chain was recorded in a study of blood T cell repertoires in COVID-19. As for the study in general: Sites in the United States, Italy and Spain provided acute and convalescent COVID-19 samples.

This CDR3 spans 16 amino acids. The J segment lost 6 bases and the V segment lost 3 bases, leaving 5 bases of the junction unmatched. Germline CDR1 and CDR2: LGHDT and YNNKEL (reference sequence). In the authors' methods: From reference gene primer amplification, estimates of nucleated cell counts were derived. Sequencing used immunoSEQ multiplex PCR; TCRdb keeps in-frame clones, though not all of them. That table is the source of V, J and clone size, and D and trimming were worked out from the DNA. The sample lists 150,000 or so clones; less than 95% were seen once. The clonotype originates from a man aged 50 or older with acute or convalescent COVID-19. This rearrangement joins TRBV3-1 (or the pseudogene TRBV3-2) to TRBJ2-2; TRBD2 matches at 12 bases. Sequencing was done on a sample of peripheral blood. The CDR3 sequence is CASSHLAGGRAGELFF. The CDR3 nucleotides are TGTGCCAGCAGCCACCTAGCGGGGGGGCGGGCCGGGGAGCTGTTTTTT.